This TCR beta chain was recovered during a study of human T cells and chemical hapten exposure. The overall study: Across its roughly 25 weeks, the study gave patients weekly diphenylcyclopropenone doses to the scalp. The patch tests put 0.01% DPC on the skin of the upper back and were read 6 days later.

Concerning this clonotype: Its antigen is currently unknown.

Study-wide results and caveats: Since the donors had alopecia, their immune response may not be the same as that of healthy people.

Looked up from germline, CDR1 is DFQATT and CDR2 is SNEGSKA (reference sequence). The CDR3 consists of 14 residues. V was cut by 0 bases and J by 1 base, with 9 bases left in between. Authors' data handling: There were a median of around 100,000 TCRs per sample, with a range from about 23,224 to 690,600. TCRdb itself ran the RACE reads through MiXCR, one entry per CDR3 protein. TCRdb, rather than the study authors, made the V and J calls. Of about 74,000 distinct CDR3 sequences listed, approximately 35% are singletons. Time point meaning: patch test 1, 2 weeks after DPC sensitization. The treatment denotes: therapeutic diphenylcyclopropenone sensitization with weekly scalp DPC.

The receptor was derived from a man between 40 and 49 years old with alopecia areata. Some clones in this sample may be carry-over from other donors' samples. The chain couples TRBV20-1 to TRBJ1-1; D gene unclear. Here the sequenced sample was whole blood, taken in connection with sensitization to the hapten diphenylcyclopropenone (DPC). CDR3 DNA sequence: TGCAGTGCTAGAGATCAGACTTGGAACACTGAAGCTTTCTTT. Protein: CSARDQTWNTEAFF.